This T cell receptor (beta chain) was captured in a study of T cells in Graves' hyperthyroidism and ophthalmopathy. Study results and caveats: Most clonotypes that expanded in the thyroid above 0.001 also showed up in blood. Through a model of 13 V-J features, ophthalmopathy was separated from stable hyperthyroidism.

Every diagnosis used clinical symptoms, serum thyroxine and TRAb, thyroid ultrasound and orbital computed tomography. Extraction of PBMCs used 10 ml of fresh peripheral blood. RNA transcripts served as the template for amplifying TCR beta CDR3 regions. TCR CDR3 regions were first amplified by RT-PCR with HTBI primers. TCRdb reprocessed the multiplex PCR reads via MiXCR and lists one record per CDR3 protein. Of over 700,000 distinct CDR3 sequences listed, roughly 37% were seen once; the top ten hold 7.5% to 9.5%. As to this clonotype: The antigen remains unidentified.

Germline lookup yields CDR1 SNHLY and CDR2 FYNNEI. The J segment lost 8 bases and the V segment lost 2 bases, leaving 8 bases of the junction unmatched. This CDR3 has 14 amino acids. The chain employs TRBV2 and TRBJ1-2; 7 bases are a match to TRBD1. Specimen: blood. This TCR came from a man younger than 30 with Graves' hyperthyroidism. CDR3 nucleotide sequence: TGTGCCAGCAGTGAACAAGACAGGGCTTTCGGCTACACCTTC. Translation gives CASSEQDRAFGYTF. Complete variable domain (other parts from reference TRBV2 and TRBJ1-2): EPEVTQTPSHQVTQMGQEVILRCVPISNHLYFYWYRQILGQKVEFLVSFYNNEISEKSEIFDDQFSVERPDGSNFTLKIRSTKLEDSAMYFCASSEQDRAFGYTFGSGTRLTVV.